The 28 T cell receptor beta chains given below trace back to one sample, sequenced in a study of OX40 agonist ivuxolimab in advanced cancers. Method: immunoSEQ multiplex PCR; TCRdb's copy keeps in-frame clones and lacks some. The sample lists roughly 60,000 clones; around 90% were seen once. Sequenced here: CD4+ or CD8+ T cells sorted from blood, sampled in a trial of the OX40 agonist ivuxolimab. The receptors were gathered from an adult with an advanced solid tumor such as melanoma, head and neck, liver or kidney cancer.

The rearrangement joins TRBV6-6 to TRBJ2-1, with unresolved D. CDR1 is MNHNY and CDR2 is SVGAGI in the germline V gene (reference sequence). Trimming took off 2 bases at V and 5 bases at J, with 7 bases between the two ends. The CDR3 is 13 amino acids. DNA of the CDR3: TGTGCCAGCAGTTACACGCAAAACAATGAGCAGTTCTTC. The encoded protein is CASSYTQNNEQFF.

In DNA, the CDR3 is TGCGCCAGCAGCCCCACAAGGGTGACAGATTACGAGCAGTACTTC. This sequence encodes CASSPTRVTDYEQYF. The J gene is TRBJ2-7, the V gene TRBV4-1; D perhaps matches TRBD1 (5 bases). Per germline, CDR1 MGHRA and CDR2 YSYEKL. The ends were cut back, 4 bases at V and 4 bases at J, with 17 bases in the middle. CDR3 length equals 15 residues.

The CDR3 sequence is CASSLWARGSSYNEQFF. The CDR3 DNA reads as TGTGCCAGCAGCTTGTGGGCTCGGGGGAGCTCCTACAATGAGCAGTTCTTC. The chain combines TRBV5-6 with TRBJ2-1; D is possibly TRBD2 (6 bases). The CDR3 sequence is 17 residues long. V shed 1 base and J shed 0 bases, with 14 bases lying between them. CDR1 and CDR2 (germline): SGHDT, YYEEEE.

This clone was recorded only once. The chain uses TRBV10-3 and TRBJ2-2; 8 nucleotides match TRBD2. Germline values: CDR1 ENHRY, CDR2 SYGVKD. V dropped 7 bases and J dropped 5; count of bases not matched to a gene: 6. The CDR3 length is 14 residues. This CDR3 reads CAITPGLGTGELFF. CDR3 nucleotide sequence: TGTGCCATCACACCGGGACTAGGAACCGGGGAGCTGTTTTTT.

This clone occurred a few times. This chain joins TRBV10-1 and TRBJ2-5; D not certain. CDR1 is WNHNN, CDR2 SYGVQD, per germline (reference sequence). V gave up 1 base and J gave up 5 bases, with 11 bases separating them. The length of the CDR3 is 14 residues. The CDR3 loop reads CASSELSTAETQYF. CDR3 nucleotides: TGCGCCAGCAGTGAGTTGTCTACCGCGGAGACCCAGTACTTC.

The CDR3 DNA reads TGTGCCAGCAGCGGGGGAGAGGCCGCCGAACTGTTTTTT. This translates into CASSGGEAAELFF. This chain links TRBV9 with TRBJ1-4; D uncertain. The CDR3 totals 13 residues. In germline, CDR1 is SGDLS, CDR2 YYNGEE. V lost 3 bases and J lost 12, with 15 bases in between.

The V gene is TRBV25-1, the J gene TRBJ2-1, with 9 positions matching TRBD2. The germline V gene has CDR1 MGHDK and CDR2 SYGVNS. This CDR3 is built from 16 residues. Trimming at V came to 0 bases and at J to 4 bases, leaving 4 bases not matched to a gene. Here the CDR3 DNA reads TGTGCCAGCAGTGAATATGCTAGCGGGGCTTACAATGAGCAGTTCTTC. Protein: CASSEYASGAYNEQFF.

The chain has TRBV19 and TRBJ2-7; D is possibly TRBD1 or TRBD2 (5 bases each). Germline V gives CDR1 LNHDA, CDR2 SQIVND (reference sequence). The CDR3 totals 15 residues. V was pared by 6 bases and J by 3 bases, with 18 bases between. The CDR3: CASRVGTLEDYEQYF. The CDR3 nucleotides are TGTGCCAGTAGGGTCGGGACGCTCGAGGACTACGAGCAGTACTTC.

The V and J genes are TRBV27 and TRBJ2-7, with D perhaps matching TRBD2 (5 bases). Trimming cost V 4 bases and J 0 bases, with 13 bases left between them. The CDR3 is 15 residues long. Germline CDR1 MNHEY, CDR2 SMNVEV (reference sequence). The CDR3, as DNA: TGTGCCAGCAGTTCCGAGGGCCCGAGCTCCTACGAGCAGTACTTC. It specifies CASSSEGPSSYEQYF.

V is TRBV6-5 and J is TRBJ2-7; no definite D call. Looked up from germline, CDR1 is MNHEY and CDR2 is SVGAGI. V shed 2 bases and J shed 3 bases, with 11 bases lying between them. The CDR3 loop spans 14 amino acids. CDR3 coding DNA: TGTGCCAGCAGTTACGTCCCCGGCAGCTACGAGCAGTACTTC. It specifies CASSYVPGSYEQYF.

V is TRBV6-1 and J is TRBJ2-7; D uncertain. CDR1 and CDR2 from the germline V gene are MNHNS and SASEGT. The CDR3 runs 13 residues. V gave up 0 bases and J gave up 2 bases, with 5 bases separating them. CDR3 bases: TGTGCCAGCAGTGAAGCGCTTCCCTACGAGCAGTACTTC. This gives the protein CASSEALPYEQYF.

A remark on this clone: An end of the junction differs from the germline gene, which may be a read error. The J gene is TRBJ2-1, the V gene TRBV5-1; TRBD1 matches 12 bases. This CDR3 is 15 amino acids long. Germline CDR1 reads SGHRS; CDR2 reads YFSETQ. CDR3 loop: CASSEYGTGGGFLLF. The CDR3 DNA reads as TGCGCCAGCAGCGAGTACGGGACAGGGGGCGGTTTTTTACTCTTC.

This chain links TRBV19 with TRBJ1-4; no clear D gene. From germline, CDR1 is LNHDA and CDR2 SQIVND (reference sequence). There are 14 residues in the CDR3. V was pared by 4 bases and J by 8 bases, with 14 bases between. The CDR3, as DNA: TGTGCCAGTAGTACCGGCACCTGGATGGAAAAACTGTTTTTT. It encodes CASSTGTWMEKLFF.

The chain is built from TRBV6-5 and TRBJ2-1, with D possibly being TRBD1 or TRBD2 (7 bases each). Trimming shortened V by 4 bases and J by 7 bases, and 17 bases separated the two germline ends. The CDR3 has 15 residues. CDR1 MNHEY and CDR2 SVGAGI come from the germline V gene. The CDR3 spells CASSWDSGTQNEQFF. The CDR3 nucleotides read TGTGCCAGCAGTTGGGACAGCGGGACTCAGAATGAGCAGTTCTTC.

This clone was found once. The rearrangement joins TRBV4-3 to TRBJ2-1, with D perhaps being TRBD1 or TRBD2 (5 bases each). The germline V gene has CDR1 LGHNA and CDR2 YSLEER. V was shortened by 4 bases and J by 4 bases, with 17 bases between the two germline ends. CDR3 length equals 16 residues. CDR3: CASSRDPGLGYNEQFF. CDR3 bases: TGCGCCAGCAGCCGGGACCCAGGGCTAGGGTACAATGAGCAGTTCTTC.

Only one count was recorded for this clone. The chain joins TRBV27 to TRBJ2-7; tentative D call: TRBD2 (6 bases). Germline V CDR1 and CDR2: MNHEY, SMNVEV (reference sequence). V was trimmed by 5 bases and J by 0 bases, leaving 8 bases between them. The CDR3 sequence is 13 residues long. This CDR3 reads CASSAGSSYEQYF. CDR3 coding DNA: TGTGCCAGCAGTGCCGGGAGCTCCTACGAGCAGTACTTC.

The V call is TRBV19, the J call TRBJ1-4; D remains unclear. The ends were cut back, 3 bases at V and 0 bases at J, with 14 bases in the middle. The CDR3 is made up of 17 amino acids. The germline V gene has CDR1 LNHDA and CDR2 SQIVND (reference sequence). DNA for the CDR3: TGTGCCAGTAGTATCAGTCACAGATCTGCAACTAATGAAAAACTGTTTTTT. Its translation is CASSISHRSATNEKLFF.

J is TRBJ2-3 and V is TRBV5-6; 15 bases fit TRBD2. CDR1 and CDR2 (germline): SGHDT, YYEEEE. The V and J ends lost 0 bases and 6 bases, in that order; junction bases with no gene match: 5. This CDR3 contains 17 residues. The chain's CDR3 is CASSLEGLAGGPDTQYF. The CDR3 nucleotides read TGTGCCAGCAGCTTGGAAGGACTAGCGGGAGGGCCCGATACGCAGTATTTT.

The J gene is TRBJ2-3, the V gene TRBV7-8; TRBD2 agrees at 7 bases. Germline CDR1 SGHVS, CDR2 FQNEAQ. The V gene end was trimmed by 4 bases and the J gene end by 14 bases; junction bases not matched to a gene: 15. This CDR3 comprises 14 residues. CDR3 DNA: TGTGCCAGCAGCTCTGGGTCGGGAGGTTTGGGACTGTATTTT. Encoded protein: CASSSGSGGLGLYF. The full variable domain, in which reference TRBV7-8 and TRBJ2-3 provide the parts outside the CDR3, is GAGVSQSPRYKVAKRGQDVALRCDPISGHVSLFWYQQALGQGPEFLTYFQNEAQLDKSGLPSDRFFAERPEGSVSTLKIQRTQQEDSAVYLCASSSGSGGLGLYFGPGTRLTVL.

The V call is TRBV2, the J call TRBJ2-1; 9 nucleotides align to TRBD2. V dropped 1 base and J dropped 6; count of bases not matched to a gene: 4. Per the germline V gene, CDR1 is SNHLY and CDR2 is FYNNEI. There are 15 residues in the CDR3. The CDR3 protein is CASSEGGRVFNEQFF. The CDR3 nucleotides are TGTGCCAGCAGTGAAGGCGGGAGGGTTTTCAATGAGCAGTTCTTC.

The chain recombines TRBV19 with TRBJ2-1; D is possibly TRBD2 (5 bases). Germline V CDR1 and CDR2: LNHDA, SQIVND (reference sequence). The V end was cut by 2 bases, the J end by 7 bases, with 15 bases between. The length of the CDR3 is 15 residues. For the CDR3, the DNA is TGTGCCAGTAGTATAAACGGGAATGGGTATAATGAGCAGTTCTTC. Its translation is CASSINGNGYNEQFF.

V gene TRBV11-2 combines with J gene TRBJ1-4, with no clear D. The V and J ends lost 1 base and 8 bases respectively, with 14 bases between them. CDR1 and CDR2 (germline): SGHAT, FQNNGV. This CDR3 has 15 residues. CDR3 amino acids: CASSLAGRNREKLFF. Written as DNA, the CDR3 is TGTGCCAGCAGCTTAGCGGGCAGGAATAGAGAAAAACTGTTTTTT.

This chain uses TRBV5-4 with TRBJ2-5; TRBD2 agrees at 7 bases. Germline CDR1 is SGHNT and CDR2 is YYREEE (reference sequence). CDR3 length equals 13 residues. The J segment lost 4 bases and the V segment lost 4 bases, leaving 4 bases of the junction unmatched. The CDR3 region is CASSLGGGETQYF. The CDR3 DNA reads TGTGCCAGCAGCCTGGGGGGGGGAGAGACCCAGTACTTC.

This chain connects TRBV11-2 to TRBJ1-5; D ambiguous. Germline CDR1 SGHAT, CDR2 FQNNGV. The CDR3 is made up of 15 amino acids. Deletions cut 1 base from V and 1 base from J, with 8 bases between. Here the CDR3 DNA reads TGTGCCAGCAGCTTAGGTGTCGGGAGCAATCAGCCCCAGCATTTT. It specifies CASSLGVGSNQPQHF.

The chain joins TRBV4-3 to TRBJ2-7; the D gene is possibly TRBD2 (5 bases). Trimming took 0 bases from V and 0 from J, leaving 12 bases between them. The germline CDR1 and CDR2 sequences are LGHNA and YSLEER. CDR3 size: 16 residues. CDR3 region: CASSQEKRPSSYEQYF. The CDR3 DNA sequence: TGCGCCAGCAGCCAAGAGAAGCGGCCCAGCTCCTACGAGCAGTACTTC.

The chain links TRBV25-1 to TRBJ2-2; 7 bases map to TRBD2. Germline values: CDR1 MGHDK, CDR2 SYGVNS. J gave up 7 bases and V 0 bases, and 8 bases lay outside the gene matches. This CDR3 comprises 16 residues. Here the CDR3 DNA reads TGTGCCAGCAGTGAATATCGGCGGGAGACCGGCGGGGAGCTGTTTTTT. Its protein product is CASSEYRRETGGELFF.

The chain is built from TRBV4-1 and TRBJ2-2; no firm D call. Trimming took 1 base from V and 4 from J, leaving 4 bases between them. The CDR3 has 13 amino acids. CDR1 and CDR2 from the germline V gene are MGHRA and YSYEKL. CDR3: CASSQGSTGELFF. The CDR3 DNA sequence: TGCGCCAGCAGCCAAGGAAGCACCGGGGAGCTGTTTTTT.

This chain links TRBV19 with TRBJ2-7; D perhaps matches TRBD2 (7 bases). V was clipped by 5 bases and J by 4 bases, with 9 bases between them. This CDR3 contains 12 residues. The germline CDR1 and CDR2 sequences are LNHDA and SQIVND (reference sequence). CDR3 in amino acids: CASSAGAYEQYF. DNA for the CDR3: TGTGCCAGTAGTGCGGGGGCGTACGAGCAGTACTTC.